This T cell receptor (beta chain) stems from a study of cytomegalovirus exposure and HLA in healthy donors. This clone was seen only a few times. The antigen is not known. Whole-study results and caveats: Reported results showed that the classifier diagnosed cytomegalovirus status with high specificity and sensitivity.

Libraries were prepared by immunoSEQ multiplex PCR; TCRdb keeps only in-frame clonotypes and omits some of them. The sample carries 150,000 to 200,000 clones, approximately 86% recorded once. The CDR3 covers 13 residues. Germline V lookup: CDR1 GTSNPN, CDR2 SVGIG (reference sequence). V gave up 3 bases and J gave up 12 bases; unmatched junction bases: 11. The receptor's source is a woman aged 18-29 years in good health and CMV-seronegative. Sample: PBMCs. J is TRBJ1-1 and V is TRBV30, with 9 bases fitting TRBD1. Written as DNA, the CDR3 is TGTGCCTGGAGAGAGGAGCCGGGACAGGGTCCTTTCTTT. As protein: CAWREEPGQGPFF.